This T cell receptor (beta chain) was recorded in a study of TIL therapy for anti-PD-1-resistant metastatic lung cancer. Background on the study: Tumors had a median PD-L1 proportion score of about 6.6%. Half of patients were current or former smokers.

Time point indicated: pre-treatment sample, taken before nivolumab and TIL therapy. CDR3 length: 15 residues. The ends lost 4 bases at V and 2 bases at J; junction bases unmatched: 5. CDR1 and CDR2 (germline): SGHDN, FVKESK. This was the immunoSEQ v3 assay. Assay: immunoSEQ multiplex PCR; the TCRdb copy retains only in-frame clones and omits some. The sample yields 60,000 or so clones, 69% seen once. This clone has a handful of counts. This rearrangement joins TRBV14 to TRBJ2-7; the match to TRBD1 covers 10 bases. Here the sequenced sample was blood, taken at baseline. This TCR was sampled from a person between 25 and 79 years old with non-small cell lung cancer. The CDR3 loop is CASSPGQGKAYEQYF. CDR3 in DNA: TGTGCCAGCAGCCCGGGACAGGGGAAAGCCTACGAGCAGTACTTC.